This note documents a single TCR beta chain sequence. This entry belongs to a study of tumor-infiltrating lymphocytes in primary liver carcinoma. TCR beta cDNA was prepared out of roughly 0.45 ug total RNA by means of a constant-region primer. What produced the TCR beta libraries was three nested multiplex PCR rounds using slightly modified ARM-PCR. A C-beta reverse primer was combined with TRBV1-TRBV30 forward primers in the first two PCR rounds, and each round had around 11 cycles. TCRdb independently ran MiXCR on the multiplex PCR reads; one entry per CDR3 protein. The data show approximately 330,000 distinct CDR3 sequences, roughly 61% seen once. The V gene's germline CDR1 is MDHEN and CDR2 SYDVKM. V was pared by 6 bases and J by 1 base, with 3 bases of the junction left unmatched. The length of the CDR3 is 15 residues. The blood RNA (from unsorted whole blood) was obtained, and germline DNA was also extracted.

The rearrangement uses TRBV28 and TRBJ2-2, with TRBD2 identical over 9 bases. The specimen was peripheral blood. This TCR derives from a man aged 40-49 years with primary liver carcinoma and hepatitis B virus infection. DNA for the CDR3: TGTGCCAGCAGCCGACTAGCGGTGAACACCGGGGAGCTGTTTTTT. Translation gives CASSRLAVNTGELFF.